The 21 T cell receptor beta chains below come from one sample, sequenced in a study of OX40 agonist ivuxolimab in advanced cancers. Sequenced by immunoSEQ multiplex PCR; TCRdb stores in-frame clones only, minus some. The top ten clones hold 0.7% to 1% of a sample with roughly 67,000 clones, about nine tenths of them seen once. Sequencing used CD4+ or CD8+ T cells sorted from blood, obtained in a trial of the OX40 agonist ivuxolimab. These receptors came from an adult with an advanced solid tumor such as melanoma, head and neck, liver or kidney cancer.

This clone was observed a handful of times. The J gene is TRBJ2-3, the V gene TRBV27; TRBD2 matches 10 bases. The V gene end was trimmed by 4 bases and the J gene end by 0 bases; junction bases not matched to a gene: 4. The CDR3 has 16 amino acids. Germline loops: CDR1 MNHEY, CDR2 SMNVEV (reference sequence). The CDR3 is CASSSRTSGSTDTQYF. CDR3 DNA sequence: TGTGCCAGCAGTTCTCGGACTAGCGGAAGCACAGATACGCAGTATTTT.

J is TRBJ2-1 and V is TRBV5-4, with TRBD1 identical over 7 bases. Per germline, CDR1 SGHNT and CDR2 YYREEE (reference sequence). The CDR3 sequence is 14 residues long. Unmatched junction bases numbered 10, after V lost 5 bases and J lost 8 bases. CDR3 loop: CASSPTDRVDEQFF. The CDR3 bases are TGTGCCAGCAGTCCCACCGACAGGGTCGATGAGCAGTTCTTC.

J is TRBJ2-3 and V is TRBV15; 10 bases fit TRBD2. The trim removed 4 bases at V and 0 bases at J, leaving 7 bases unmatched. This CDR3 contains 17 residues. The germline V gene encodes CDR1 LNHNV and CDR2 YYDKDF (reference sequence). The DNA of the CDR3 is TGTGCCACCAGCACGGAACTTAGCGGGGGGAGCACAGATACGCAGTATTTT. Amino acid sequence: CATSTELSGGSTDTQYF.

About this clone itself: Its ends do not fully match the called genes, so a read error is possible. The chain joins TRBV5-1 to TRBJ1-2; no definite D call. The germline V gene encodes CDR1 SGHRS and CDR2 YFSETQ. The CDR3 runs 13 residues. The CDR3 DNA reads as TGCGCCAGCAGTTTGGACGGTAACTATGGCTACACCTTC. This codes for CASSLDGNYGYTF.

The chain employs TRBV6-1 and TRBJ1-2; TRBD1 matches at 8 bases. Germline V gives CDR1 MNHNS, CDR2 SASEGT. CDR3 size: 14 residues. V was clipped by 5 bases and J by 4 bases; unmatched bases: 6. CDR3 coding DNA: TGTGCCAGCAGTTTCGGACAGGGTGGCTATGGCTACACCTTC. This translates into CASSFGQGGYGYTF.

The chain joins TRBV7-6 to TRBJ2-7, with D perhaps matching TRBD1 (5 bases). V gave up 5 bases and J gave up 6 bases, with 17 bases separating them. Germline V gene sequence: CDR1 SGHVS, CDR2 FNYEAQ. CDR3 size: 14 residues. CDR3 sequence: CASSQPQGSGEQYF. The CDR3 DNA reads TGTGCCAGCAGCCAACCTCAGGGATCCGGCGAGCAGTACTTC.

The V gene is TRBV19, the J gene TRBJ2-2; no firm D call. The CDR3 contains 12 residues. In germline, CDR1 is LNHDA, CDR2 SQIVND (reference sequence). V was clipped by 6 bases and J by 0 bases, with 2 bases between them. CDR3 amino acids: CASRANTGELFF. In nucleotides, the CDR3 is TGTGCCAGTAGAGCGAACACCGGGGAGCTGTTTTTT.

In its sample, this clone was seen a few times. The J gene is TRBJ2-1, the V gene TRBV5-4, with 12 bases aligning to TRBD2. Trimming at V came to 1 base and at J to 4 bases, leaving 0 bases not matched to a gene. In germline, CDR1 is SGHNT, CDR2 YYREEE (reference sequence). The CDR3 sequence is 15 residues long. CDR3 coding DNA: TGTGCCAGCAGCTTGACTAGCGGGGGGTACAATGAGCAGTTCTTC. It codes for CASSLTSGGYNEQFF.

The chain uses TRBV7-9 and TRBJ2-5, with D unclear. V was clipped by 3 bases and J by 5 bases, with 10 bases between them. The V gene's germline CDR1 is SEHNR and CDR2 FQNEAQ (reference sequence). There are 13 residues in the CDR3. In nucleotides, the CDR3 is TGTGCCAGCAGCTTCGGAGAGTGGGAGACCCAGTACTTC. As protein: CASSFGEWETQYF.

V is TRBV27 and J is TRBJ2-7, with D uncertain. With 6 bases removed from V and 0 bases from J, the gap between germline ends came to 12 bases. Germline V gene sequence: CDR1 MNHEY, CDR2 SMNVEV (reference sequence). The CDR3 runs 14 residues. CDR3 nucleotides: TGTGCCAGCAGACTCCAGAAGAGCTCCTACGAGCAGTACTTC. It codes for CASRLQKSSYEQYF.

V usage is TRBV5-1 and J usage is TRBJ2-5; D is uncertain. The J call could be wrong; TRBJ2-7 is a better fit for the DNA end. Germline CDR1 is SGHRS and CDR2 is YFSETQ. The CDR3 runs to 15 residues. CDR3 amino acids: CASSLGGWGSYEQYF. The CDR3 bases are TGCGCCAGCAGCTTGGGAGGTTGGGGTTCCTACGAGCAGTACTTC.

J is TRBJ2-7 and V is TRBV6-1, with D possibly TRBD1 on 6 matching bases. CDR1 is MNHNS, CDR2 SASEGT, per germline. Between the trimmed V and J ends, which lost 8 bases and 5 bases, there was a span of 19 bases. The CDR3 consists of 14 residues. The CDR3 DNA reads TGTGCCAGCTCCGAGGGGGTCTTAGTCAACGAGCAGTACTTC. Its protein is CASSEGVLVNEQYF.

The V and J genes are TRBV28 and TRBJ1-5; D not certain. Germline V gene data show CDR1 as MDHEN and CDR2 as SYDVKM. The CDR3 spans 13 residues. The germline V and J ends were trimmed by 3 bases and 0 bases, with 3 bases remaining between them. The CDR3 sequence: CASSFGSNQPQHF. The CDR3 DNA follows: TGTGCCAGCAGTTTCGGTAGCAATCAGCCCCAGCATTTT.

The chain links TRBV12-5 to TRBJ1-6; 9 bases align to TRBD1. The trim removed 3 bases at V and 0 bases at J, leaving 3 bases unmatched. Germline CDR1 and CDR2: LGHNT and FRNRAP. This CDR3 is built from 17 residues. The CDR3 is CASGLGQGSSYNSPLHF. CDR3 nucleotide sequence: TGTGCTAGTGGTTTAGGACAGGGGAGCTCCTATAATTCACCCCTCCACTTT.

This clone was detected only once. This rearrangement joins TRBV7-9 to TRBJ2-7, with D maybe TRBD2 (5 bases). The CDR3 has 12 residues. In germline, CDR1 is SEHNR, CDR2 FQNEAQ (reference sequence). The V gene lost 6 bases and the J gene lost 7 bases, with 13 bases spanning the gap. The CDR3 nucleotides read TGTGCCAGCAGTGGGAGTGGGGATGAGCAGTACTTC. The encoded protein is CASSGSGDEQYF.

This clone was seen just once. The CDR3 nucleotides read TGTGCCAGCAGCCGAACTTCCGGGACAGGGGGCGCAGGTTATGGCTACACCTTC. Encoded protein: CASSRTSGTGGAGYGYTF. The chain has TRBV11-2 and TRBJ1-2, with TRBD1 matching 12 bases. The germline V gene has CDR1 SGHAT and CDR2 FQNNGV. This CDR3 contains 18 residues. After removal of 5 bases from V and 5 bases from J, the junction contained 15 bases not matched to a gene.

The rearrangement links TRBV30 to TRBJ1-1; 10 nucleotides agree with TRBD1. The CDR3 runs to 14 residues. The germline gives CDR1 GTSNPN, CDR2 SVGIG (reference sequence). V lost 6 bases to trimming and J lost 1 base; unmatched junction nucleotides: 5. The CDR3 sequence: CACSGDRGNTEAFF. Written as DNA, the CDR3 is TGTGCCTGCTCGGGGGACAGGGGGAACACTGAAGCTTTCTTT.

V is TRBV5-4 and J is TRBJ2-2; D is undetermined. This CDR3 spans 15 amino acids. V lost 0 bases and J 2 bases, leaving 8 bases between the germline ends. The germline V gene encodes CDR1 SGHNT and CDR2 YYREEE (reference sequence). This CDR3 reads CASSLGALNTGELFF. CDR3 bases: TGTGCCAGCAGCTTGGGGGCTTTAAACACCGGGGAGCTGTTTTTT.

The CDR3 coding sequence is TGTGCCAGCAGCTTAGCTAGCGGGGGAATATATGAGCAGTTCTTC. The encoded protein is CASSLASGGIYEQFF. The chain links TRBV7-2 to TRBJ2-1; 9 nucleotides align to TRBD2. V shed 0 bases and J 8 bases; nucleotides not matched to a gene: 5. The CDR3 has 15 residues. The germline V gene encodes CDR1 SGHTA and CDR2 FQGNSA.

In DNA form, the CDR3 reads TGCAGCGCCATGGGGGGGTCTTTCACAGATACGCAGTATTTT. Encoded protein: CSAMGGSFTDTQYF. This chain uses TRBV29-1 with TRBJ2-3; 7 bases fit TRBD2. Looked up from germline, CDR1 is SQVTM and CDR2 is ANQGSEA. The ends lost 7 bases at V and 2 bases at J; junction bases unmatched: 9. This CDR3 has 14 residues.

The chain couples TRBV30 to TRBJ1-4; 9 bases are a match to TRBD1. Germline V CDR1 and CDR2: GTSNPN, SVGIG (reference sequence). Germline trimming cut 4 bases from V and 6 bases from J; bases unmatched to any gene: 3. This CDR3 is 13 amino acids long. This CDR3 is CAWNTGGHEKLFF. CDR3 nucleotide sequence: TGTGCCTGGAATACAGGGGGCCATGAAAAACTGTTTTTT.